This T cell receptor (beta chain) was captured in a study of CD8+ T cells in alopecia areata. Investigators isolated RNA and reverse transcribed it into cDNA to act as the sequencing template. Here immunoSEQ multiplex PCR was the method, and the copy in TCRdb shows in-frame clones only, minus some. The repertoire consists of around 70,000 clones, with 29% occurring once and the leading ten covering 14% to 15%. V shed 8 bases, J shed 2 bases, and the junction held 7 bases outside the gene matches. Germline assignment: CDR1 SEHNR and CDR2 FQNEAQ (reference sequence). The CDR3 is 14 amino acids. This clone occurred a few times. Treatment of the sample: oral pan-JAK inhibitor, 5-10 mg twice daily.

The specimen comprised CD8+ T cells sorted from blood, sampled at week 4, from a patient treated with tofacitinib. The chain has TRBV7-9 and TRBJ2-7; 9 positions match TRBD2. This receptor was obtained from a human donor with alopecia areata. CDR3 coding DNA: TGTGCCAGCGCGGGGGGGCGGTTGCCCTACGAGCAGTACTTC. Translating it yields CASAGGRLPYEQYF.